Shown below are 19 T cell receptor beta chains from a single sample sequenced in a study of CXCR3-negative and CXCR3-positive naive CD8 T cells. Via 5' RACE with UMI labels, TRB cDNA libraries were prepared. TCRdb processed the 5' RACE reads again and assigns one entry to each CDR3 protein, with no DNA. In total, the table holds 45,000 to 65,000 distinct CDR3 sequences. Specimen: naive CXCR3- CD8+ T cells from blood. Subset indicated: CD45RO-CCR7+CD27+CD95- naive CD8+ T cells lacking CXCR3 (TNR3-). These receptors were collected from a human donor in good health. Some clones in this sample may be carry-over from other donors' samples.

The chain employs TRBV29-1 and TRBJ1-2; TCRdb designates TRBD1, a call that cannot be tested without DNA. Per germline, CDR1 SQVTM and CDR2 ANQGSEA. This CDR3 comprises 14 residues. CDR3 protein: CSVEGYRGHYGYTF.

The chain is built from TRBV20-1 and TRBJ2-5; as DNA is missing, the TRBD2 call by TCRdb cannot be tested. Germline CDR1 reads DFQATT; CDR2 reads SNEGSKA (reference sequence). The CDR3 runs 15 residues. The CDR3: CSARQKGAWQETQYF.

The chain is built from TRBV12-3 or TRBV12-4 and TRBJ2-7. There are 11 residues in the CDR3. The CDR3 spells CASSSGDEQYF.

The chain recombines TRBV7-2 with TRBJ2-1; there is no DNA to check the TCRdb D call of TRBD1. The germline V gene encodes CDR1 SGHTA and CDR2 FQGNSA. This CDR3 has 15 residues. The CDR3 reads CASTLPGSGYNEQFF.

The chain has TRBV3-1 and TRBJ1-2. CDR1 and CDR2 from the germline V gene are LGHDT and YNNKEL (reference sequence). The CDR3 sequence is 16 residues long. CDR3 in amino acids: CASSHEVRTIWDGYTF.

This sequence joins TRBV29-1 and TRBJ2-1; TCRdb's D call, TRBD2, is unchecked because there is no DNA. Germline assignment: CDR1 SQVTM and CDR2 ANQGSEA. The CDR3 totals 12 residues. Here the CDR3 reads CSVLAGGNEQFF.

This chain joins TRBV2 and TRBJ2-5; as DNA is missing, the TRBD1 call by TCRdb cannot be tested. The CDR3 runs to 17 residues. CDR1 and CDR2 from the germline V gene are SNHLY and FYNNEI. The CDR3 region is CASSGADRGPSLETQYF.

The chain has TRBV6-5 and TRBJ1-2. The length of the CDR3 is 12 residues. Germline CDR1 MNHEY, CDR2 SVGAGI. CDR3 sequence: CASSQRNYGYTF.

The genes are TRBV7-3 and TRBJ2-2; TCRdb indicates TRBD2, and absent DNA this call remains unverified. Germline CDR1 SGHTA, CDR2 FQGTGA. This CDR3 is 16 amino acids long. Here the CDR3 reads CASSFLAGDYTGELFF.

V gene TRBV11-2 combines with J gene TRBJ2-1; checking the TCRdb D call of TRBD2 is not possible without DNA. This CDR3 region has 15 residues. Germline CDR1 reads SGHAT; CDR2 reads FQNNGV. CDR3 residues: CASSFSGGADNEQFF. Full variable domain (missing parts from reference TRBV11-2 and TRBJ2-1): EAGVAQSPRYKIIEKRQSVAFWCNPISGHATLYWYQQILGQGPKLLIQFQNNGVVDDSQLPKDRFSAERLKGVDSTLKIQPAKLEDSAVYLCASSFSGGADNEQFFGPGTRLTVL.

This rearrangement joins TRBV11-3 to TRBJ2-1; checking the TCRdb D call of TRBD2 is not possible without DNA. CDR3 size: 16 residues. Germline lookup yields CDR1 SGHNT and CDR2 YENEEA. This CDR3 is CASSLEGRSVHNEQFF. Together with reference TRBV11-3 and TRBJ2-1, the CDR3 gives the full variable domain: EAGVVQSPRYKIIEKKQPVAFWCNPISGHNTLYWYLQNLGQGPELLIRYENEEAVDDSQLPKDRFSAERLKGVDSTLKIQPAELGDSAVYLCASSLEGRSVHNEQFFGPGTRLTVL.

By frequency, this clonotype is medium-sized. The chain is built from TRBV20-1 and TRBJ2-7; lacking DNA, the TRBD1 call made by TCRdb goes unchecked. CDR1 is DFQATT, CDR2 SNEGSKA, per germline (reference sequence). The CDR3 has 14 amino acids. The CDR3: CTLSRGGDPYEQYF.

V and J are TRBV12-3 or TRBV12-4 and TRBJ2-7. The CDR3 runs to 13 residues. The CDR3 sequence: CASSFGVLGEQYF.

The chain couples TRBV5-6 to TRBJ2-1; TCRdb returns TRBD2, unconfirmable since there is no DNA. The germline CDR1 and CDR2 sequences are SGHDT and YYEEEE. This CDR3 contains 15 residues. CDR3 region: CASSLGAGEGNEQFF.

The V gene is TRBV19, the J gene TRBJ2-1. Germline-derived CDR1 and CDR2 are LNHDA and SQIVND (reference sequence). The CDR3 spans 15 residues. The CDR3 reads CASKERVSSYNEQFF.

The chain uses TRBV28 and TRBJ1-1. Germline V gene sequence: CDR1 MDHEN, CDR2 SYDVKM. The CDR3 is 14 amino acids. The CDR3 loop is CASSSPFLGTEAFF. Based on the CDR3 plus reference TRBV28 and TRBJ1-1, the full variable domain is DVKVTQSSRYLVKRTGEKVFLECVQDMDHENMFWYRQDPGLGLRLIYFSYDVKMKEKGDIPEGYSVSREKKERFSLILESASTNQTSMYLCASSSPFLGTEAFFGQGTRLTVV.

The chain employs TRBV12-3 or TRBV12-4 and TRBJ1-5; TCRdb gives TRBD1 as the D gene, but with no DNA this cannot be confirmed. The CDR3 runs 15 residues. CDR3: CASSGAGVSNQPQHF.

This rearrangement joins TRBV28 to TRBJ2-7; TCRdb picks TRBD1, but there is no DNA to check that call. Germline CDR1 and CDR2: MDHEN and SYDVKM. The CDR3 is 13 amino acids. CDR3 region: CVSSTGLSYEQYF.

This chain connects TRBV30 to TRBJ2-3; TCRdb indicates TRBD2, and absent DNA this call remains unverified. The germline CDR1 and CDR2 sequences are GTSNPN and SVGIG (reference sequence). The CDR3 contains 14 residues. This CDR3 reads CAWSPSGSLDTQYF.